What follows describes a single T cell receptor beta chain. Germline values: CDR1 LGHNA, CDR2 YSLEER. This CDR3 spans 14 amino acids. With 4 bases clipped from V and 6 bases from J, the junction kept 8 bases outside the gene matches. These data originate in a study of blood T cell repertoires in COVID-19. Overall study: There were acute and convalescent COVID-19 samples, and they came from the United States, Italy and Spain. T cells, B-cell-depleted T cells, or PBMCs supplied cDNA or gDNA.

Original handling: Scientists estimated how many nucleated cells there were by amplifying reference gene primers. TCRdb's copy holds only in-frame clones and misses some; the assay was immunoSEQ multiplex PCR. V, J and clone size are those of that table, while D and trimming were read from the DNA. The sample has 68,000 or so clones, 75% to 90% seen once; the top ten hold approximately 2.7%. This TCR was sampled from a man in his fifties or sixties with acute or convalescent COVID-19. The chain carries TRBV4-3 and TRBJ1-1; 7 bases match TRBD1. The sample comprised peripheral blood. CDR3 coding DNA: TGCGCCAGCAGCCCAGGGGGTTCGGTCCCTGAAGCTTTCTTT. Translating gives CASSPGGSVPEAFF.